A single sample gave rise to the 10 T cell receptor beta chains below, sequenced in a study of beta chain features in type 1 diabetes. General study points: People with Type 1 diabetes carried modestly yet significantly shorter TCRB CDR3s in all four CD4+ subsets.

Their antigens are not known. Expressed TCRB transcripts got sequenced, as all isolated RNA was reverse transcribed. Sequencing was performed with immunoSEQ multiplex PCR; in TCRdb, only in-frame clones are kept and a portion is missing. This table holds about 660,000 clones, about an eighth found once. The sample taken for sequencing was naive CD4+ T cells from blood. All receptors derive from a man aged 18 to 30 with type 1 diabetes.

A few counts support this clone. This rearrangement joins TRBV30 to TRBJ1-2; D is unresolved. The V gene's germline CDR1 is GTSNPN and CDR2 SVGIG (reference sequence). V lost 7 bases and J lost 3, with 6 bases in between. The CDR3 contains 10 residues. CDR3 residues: CASSYYGYTF. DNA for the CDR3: TGTGCCTCCAGCTACTATGGCTACACCTTC. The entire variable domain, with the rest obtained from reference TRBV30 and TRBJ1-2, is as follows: SQTIHQWPATLVQPVGSPLSLECTVEGTSNPNLYWYRQAAGRGLQLLFYSVGIGQISSEVPQNLSASRPQDRQFILSSKKLLLSDSGFYLCASSYYGYTFGSGTRLTVV.

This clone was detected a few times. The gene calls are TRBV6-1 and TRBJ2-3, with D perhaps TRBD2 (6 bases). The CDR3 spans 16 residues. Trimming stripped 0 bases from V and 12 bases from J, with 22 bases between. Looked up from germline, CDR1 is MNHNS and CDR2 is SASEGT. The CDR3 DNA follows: TGTGCCAGCAGTGAAGCGCATGGTGGGGACTCCCTTTCTCAGTATTTT. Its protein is CASSEAHGGDSLSQYF.

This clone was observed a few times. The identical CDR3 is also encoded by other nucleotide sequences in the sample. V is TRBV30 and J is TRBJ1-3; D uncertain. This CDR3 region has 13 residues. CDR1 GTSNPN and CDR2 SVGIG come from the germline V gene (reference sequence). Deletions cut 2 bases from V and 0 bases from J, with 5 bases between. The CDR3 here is CAWSSTSGNTIYF. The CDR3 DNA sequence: TGTGCCTGGAGTTCCACCTCTGGAAACACCATATATTTT.

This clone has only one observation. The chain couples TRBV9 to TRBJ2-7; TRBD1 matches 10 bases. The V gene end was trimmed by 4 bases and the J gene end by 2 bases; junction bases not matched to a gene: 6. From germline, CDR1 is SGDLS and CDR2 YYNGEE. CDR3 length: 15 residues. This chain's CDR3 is CASSPHGTGAYEQYF. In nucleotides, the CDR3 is TGTGCCAGCAGCCCTCATGGGACAGGGGCCTACGAGCAGTACTTC.

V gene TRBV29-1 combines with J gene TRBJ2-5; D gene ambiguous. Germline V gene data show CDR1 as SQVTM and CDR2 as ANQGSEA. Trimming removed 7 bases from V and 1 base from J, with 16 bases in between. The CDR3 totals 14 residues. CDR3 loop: CSGLPRALQETQYF. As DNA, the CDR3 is TGCAGCGGACTTCCTCGCGCGCTCCAAGAGACCCAGTACTTC. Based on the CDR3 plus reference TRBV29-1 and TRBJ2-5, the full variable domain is SAVISQKPSRDICQRGTSLTIQCQVDSQVTMMFWYRQQPGQSLTLIATANQGSEATYESGFVIDKFPISRPNLTFSTLTVSNMSPEDSSIYLCSGLPRALQETQYFGPGTRLLVL.

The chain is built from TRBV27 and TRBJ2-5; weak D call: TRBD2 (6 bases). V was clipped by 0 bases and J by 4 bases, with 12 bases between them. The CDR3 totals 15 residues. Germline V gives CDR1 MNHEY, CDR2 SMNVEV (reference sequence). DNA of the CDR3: TGTGCCAGCAGTTTATCGATCTCGGGAGCAGAGACCCAGTACTTC. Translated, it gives CASSLSISGAETQYF.

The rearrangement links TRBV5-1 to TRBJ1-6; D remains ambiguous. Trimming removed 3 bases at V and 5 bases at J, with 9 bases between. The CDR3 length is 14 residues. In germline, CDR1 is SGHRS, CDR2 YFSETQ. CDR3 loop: CASSSTGNNSPLHF. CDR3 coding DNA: TGCGCCAGCAGCTCGACTGGGAATAATTCACCCCTCCACTTT.

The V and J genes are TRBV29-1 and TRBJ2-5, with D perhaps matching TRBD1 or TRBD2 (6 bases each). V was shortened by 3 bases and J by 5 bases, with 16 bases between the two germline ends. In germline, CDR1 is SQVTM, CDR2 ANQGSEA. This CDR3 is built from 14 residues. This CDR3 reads CSVDPGEGGETQYF. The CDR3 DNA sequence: TGCAGCGTTGATCCAGGGGAAGGAGGGGAGACCCAGTACTTC.

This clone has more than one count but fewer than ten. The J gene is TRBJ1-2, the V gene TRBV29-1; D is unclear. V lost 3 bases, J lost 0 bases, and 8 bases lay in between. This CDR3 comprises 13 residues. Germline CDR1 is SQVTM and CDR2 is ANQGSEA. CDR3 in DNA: TGCAGCGTTGAGATGACGACTAACTATGGCTACACCTTC. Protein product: CSVEMTTNYGYTF. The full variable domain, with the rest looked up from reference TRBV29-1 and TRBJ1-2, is SAVISQKPSRDICQRGTSLTIQCQVDSQVTMMFWYRQQPGQSLTLIATANQGSEATYESGFVIDKFPISRPNLTFSTLTVSNMSPEDSSIYLCSVEMTTNYGYTFGSGTRLTVV.

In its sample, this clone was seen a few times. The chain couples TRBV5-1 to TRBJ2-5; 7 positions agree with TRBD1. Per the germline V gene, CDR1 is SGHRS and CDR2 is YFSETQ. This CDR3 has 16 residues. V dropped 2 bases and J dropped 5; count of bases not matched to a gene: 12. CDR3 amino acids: CASSLPTGSALETQYF. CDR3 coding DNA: TGCGCCAGCAGCTTACCGACAGGGTCCGCGCTGGAGACCCAGTACTTC.